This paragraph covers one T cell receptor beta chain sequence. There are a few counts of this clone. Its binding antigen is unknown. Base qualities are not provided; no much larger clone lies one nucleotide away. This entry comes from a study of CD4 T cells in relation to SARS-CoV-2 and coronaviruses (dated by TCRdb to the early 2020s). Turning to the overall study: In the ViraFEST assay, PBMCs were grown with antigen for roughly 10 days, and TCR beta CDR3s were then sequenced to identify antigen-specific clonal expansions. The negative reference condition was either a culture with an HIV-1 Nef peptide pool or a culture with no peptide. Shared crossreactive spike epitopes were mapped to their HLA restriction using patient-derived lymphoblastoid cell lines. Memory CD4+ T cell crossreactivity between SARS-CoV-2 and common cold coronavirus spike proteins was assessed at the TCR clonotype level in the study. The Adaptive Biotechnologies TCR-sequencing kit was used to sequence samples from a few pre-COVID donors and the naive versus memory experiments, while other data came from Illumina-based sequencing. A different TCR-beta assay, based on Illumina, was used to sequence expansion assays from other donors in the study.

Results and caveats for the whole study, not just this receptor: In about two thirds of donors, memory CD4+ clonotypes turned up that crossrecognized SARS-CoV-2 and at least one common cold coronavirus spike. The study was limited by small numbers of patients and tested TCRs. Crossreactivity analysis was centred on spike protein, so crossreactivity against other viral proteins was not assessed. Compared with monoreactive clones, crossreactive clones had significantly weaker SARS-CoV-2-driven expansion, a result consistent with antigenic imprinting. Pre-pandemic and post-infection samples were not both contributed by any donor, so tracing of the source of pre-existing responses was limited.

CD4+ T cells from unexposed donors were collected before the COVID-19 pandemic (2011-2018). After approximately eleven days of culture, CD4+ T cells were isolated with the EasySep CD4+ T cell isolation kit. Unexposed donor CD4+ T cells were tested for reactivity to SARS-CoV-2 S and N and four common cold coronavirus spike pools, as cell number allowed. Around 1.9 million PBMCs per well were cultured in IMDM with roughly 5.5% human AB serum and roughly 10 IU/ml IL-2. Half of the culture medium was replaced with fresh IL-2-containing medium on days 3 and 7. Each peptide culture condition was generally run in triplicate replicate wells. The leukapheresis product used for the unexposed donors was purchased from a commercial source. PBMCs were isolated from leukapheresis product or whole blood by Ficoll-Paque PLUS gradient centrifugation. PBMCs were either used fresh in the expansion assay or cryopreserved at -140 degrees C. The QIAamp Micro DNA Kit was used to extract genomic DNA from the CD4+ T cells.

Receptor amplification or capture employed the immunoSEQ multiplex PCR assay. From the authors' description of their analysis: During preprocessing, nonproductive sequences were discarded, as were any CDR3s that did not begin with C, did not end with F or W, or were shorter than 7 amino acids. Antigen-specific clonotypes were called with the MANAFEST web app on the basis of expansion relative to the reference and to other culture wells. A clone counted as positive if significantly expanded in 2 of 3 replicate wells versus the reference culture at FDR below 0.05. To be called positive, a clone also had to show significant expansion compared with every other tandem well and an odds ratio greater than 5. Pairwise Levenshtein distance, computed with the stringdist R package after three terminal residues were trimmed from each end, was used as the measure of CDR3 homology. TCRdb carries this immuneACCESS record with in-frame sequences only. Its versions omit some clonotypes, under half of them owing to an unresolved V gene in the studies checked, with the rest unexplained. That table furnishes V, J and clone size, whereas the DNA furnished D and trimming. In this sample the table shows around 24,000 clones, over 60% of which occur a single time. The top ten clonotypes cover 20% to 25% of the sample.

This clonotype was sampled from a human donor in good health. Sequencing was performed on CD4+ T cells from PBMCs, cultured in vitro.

In nucleotides, the sequence is TGTGCCAGCAGTTACAAGTCCCCGGTCATCGGTTACGAGCAGTACTTC. It specifies CASSYKSPVIGYEQYF. The chain is assembled from TRBV6-5 and TRBJ2-7; no D gene is confidently identified. CDR1 MNHEY and CDR2 SVGAGI were looked up in the germline V gene. V is reduced by 2 bases and J by 4 bases, leaving a spacing of 18 bases between them. The CDR3 goes from the cysteine to the phenylalanine over 16 residues. Of all the DNA, just the CDR3 is kept, 48 bases in frame from base 1.